This TCR beta chain was recovered during a study of cytomegalovirus exposure and HLA in healthy donors. Overall study findings and caveats: Likely technical artifact: a cluster of highly shared sequence variants.

PCR used 60 Vbeta primers and 13 Jbeta primers. Clones were read by immunoSEQ multiplex PCR, and TCRdb kept only the in-frame ones, dropping some. The sample totals around 150,000 clones. Details on this clone: The antigen is undetermined.

J lost 1 base, V lost 3 bases, and 7 bases had no gene match. The CDR3 is 15 amino acids. CDR1 is SGDLS and CDR2 is YYNGEE in the germline V gene. This clonotype was obtained from a woman aged 60-75 years in good health and CMV-seronegative. V and J are TRBV9 and TRBJ2-7; 7 bases agree with TRBD2. The sequencing sample was made of PBMCs. CDR3 DNA sequence: TGTGCCAGCAGCGCCGGGGGAGGGCCTTCCTACGAGCAGTACTTC. It yields the protein CASSAGGGPSYEQYF.